A selection of T cell receptor beta chains follows, all from one sample in a study of blood T cell repertoires in COVID-19. Sequencing was performed with immunoSEQ multiplex PCR; in TCRdb, only in-frame clones are kept and a portion is missing. The table includes 40,000 to 55,000 clones, around four fifths detected once. Sequencing input: PBMCs or T cells enriched from blood (not recorded which). Receptor source: a woman in her forties or fifties with acute COVID-19. Both conserved end residues are part of each CDR3. D genes are given only for firm matches. For some rows the clone size is stated as once, few or many, or as a class when expanded; others skip it.

cdr3_nt cdr3_aa v_call cdr3_length d_call j_call clone_size
TGTGCCAGCAGTTACTCCCCCGACAGGGCTGAAGCTTTCTTT CASSYSPDRAEAFF TRBV27 14 TRBD1 TRBJ1-1 .
TGTGCCAGCAGTCCGGGACTAGCAACAGATACGCAGTATTTT CASSPGLATDTQYF TRBV6-4 14 TRBD2 TRBJ2-3 .
TGCGCCAGCAGCTTGGCCAAGAACACCCTAACTACCTACAATGAGCAGTTCTTC CASSLAKNTLTTYNEQFF TRBV5-1 18 . TRBJ2-1 .
TGTGCCAGCAGTGAACAGGGGGTTGGGTACAATGAGCAGTTCTTC CASSEQGVGYNEQFF TRBV2 15 TRBD1 TRBJ2-1 few
TGTGCCAGTAGTCCTCCCAGAGGAGGGAGGGACGAAAAACTGTTTTTT CASSPPRGGRDEKLFF TRBV19 16 . TRBJ1-4 .
TGTGCCAGCAGTGAAGTGGCGGGCCAATGGTACAATGAGCAGTTCTTC CASSEVAGQWYNEQFF TRBV6-1 16 . TRBJ2-1 .
TGTGCCAGCAGCTTCGACAGAAACTATGGCTACACCTTC CASSFDRNYGYTF TRBV5-5 13 . TRBJ1-2 .
TGTGCCAGCAGCCTCGGGGGAATCAGAGAGACCCAGTACTTC CASSLGGIRETQYF TRBV5-8 14 . TRBJ2-5 .
TGCGCCAGCAGCATGACAGGGAAGGGGAATAGTAATGGCTACACCTTC CASSMTGKGNSNGYTF TRBV5-1 16 TRBD1 TRBJ1-2 .
TGTGCCAGCAGTTTGAACAGGTACTATGGCTACACCTTC CASSLNRYYGYTF TRBV27 13 . TRBJ1-2 .
TGTGCCAGCTCCTGGACAGGTGGGAACACTGAAGCTTTCTTT CASSWTGGNTEAFF TRBV6-6 14 TRBD1 TRBJ1-1 .
TGTGCCAGCAGTCCAGGACAGGGAAGGTCCTACAATGAGCAGTTCTTC CASSPGQGRSYNEQFF TRBV28 16 TRBD1 TRBJ2-1 .
TGTGCCAGCAGCTTACCGAGGGCGAATAATGAAAAACTGTTTTTT CASSLPRANNEKLFF TRBV7-9 15 . TRBJ1-4 .
TGTGCCAGCAGTAAAGAGCGGAATGAGCAGTTCTTC CASSKERNEQFF TRBV12-3/TRBV12-4 12 . TRBJ2-1 .
TGTGCCATCAGTGCCGGGACTAGCGGGGGGTATAACAATGAGCAGTTCTTC CAISAGTSGGYNNEQFF TRBV10-3 17 TRBD2 TRBJ2-1 .
TGTGCCAGTACCAATACGGGACAGGGGTACTCTGGAAACACCATATATTTT CASTNTGQGYSGNTIYF TRBV19 17 TRBD1 TRBJ1-3 .
TGTGCCATCAAAGGAGATGCTAGCGGGGGAACTGAGCAGTTCTTC CAIKGDASGGTEQFF TRBV10-3 15 TRBD2 TRBJ2-1 .
TGTGCCAGCAGCCCTAGGGCTAGGGGCACCCTACGGGAGCAGTACTTC CASSPRARGTLREQYF TRBV7-3 16 . TRBJ2-7 .
TGTGCCAGCAGCCCGCGATTCCAGAACAGGGCGAGCTCTGGAAACACCATATATTTT CASSPRFQNRASSGNTIYF TRBV7-8 19 . TRBJ1-3 .
TGTGCCAGCAGCTTCCCAGGGGGCGGCTACAATGAGCAGTTCTTC CASSFPGGGYNEQFF TRBV13 15 TRBD1 TRBJ2-1 .
TGTGCCAGCAGCCTCAGGGACAGTCGAAATGGCTACACCTTC CASSLRDSRNGYTF TRBV11-2 14 TRBD1 TRBJ1-2 .
TGCGCCAGCAACCCGAGAGAGAACACTGAAGCTTTCTTT CASNPRENTEAFF TRBV4-1 13 . TRBJ1-1 .
TGTGCCAGCAGCTCGAAGCGGGGGCGGGAGACCCAGTACTTC CASSSKRGRETQYF TRBV28 14 TRBD2 TRBJ2-5 .
TGTGCCAGCAGCCGCTCGGGTTCGGTGGGAAACACCATATATTTT CASSRSGSVGNTIYF TRBV7-9 15 . TRBJ1-3 few
TGTGCTAGCGTTCCGAGGTACGGGACAGGAGAATACAATGAGCAGTTCTTC CASVPRYGTGEYNEQFF TRBV12-5 17 TRBD1 TRBJ2-1 .
TGTGCCATCAGTGAGTCTCGGTACGATGGCTACACCTTC CAISESRYDGYTF TRBV10-3 13 . TRBJ1-2 .
TGTGCCAGTAGTATTGGGACAGGGCCCTACGAGCAGTACTTC CASSIGTGPYEQYF TRBV19 14 TRBD1 TRBJ2-7 .
TGTGCCAGCTCACCCCTCCGATTCTCGCAGGGAAGTCGATCTAACTATGGCTACACCTTC CASSPLRFSQGSRSNYGYTF TRBV18 20 . TRBJ1-2 .
TGTGCCAGCACGGCTAGCGGGGGCCGGTGGTATTTT CASTASGGRWYF TRBV2 12 TRBD2 TRBJ2-3 .
TGTGCCAGCAGGGACAGGGCGTCAAACACTGAAGCTTTCTTT CASRDRASNTEAFF TRBV6-5 14 TRBD1 TRBJ1-1 few
TGTGCCAGCTCCGGGGTAGCGGGGATTCAAGAGACCCAGTACTTC CASSGVAGIQETQYF TRBV18 15 TRBD2 TRBJ2-5 .
TGTGCCAGCAGACTTGGGACAGGGCTAAATTCACCCCTCCACTTT CASRLGTGLNSPLHF TRBV6-5 15 TRBD1 TRBJ1-6 few
TGTGCCAGCAGCCAAGAGGGGCCCTTCGGGTACCAAGAGACCCAGTACTTC CASSQEGPFGYQETQYF TRBV3-1/TRBV3-2 17 . TRBJ2-5 .